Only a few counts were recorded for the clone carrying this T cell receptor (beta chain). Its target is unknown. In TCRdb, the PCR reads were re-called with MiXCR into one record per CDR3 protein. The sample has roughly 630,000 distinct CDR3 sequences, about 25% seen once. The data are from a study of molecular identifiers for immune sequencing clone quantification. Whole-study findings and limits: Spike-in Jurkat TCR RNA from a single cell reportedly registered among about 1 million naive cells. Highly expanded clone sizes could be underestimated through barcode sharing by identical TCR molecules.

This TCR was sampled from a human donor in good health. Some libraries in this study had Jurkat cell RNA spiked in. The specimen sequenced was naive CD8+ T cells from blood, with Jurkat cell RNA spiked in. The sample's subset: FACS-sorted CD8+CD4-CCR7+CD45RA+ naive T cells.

CDR3 DNA sequence: TGTGCCTGGAGTTCGATAGGGGTTCAAGGGGAGCAGTACTTC. Its translation is CAWSSIGVQGEQYF. The rearrangement uses TRBV30 and TRBJ2-7, with D perhaps matching TRBD1 (5 bases). Germline CDR1 and CDR2: GTSNPN and SVGIG (reference sequence). The CDR3 runs 14 residues. V lost 2 bases, J lost 7 bases, and 18 bases lay in between.